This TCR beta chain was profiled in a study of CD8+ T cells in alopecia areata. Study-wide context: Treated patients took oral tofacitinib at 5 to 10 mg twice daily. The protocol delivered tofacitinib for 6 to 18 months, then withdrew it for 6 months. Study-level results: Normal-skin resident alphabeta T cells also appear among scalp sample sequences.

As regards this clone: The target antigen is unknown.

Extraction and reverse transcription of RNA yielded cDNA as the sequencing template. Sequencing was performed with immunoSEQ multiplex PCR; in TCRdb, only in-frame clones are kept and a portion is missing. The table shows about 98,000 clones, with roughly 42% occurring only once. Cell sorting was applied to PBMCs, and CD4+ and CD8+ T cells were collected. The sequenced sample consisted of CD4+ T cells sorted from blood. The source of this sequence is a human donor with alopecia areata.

The CDR3 bases are TGTGCCTGGAGTGTACGTCCCCGAAGGGCTTTCTTT. It codes for CAWSVRPRRAFF. This chain joins TRBV30 and TRBJ1-1, with D unresolved. The CDR3 runs 12 residues. The germline gives CDR1 GTSNPN, CDR2 SVGIG (reference sequence). V lost 0 bases to trimming and J lost 11 bases, with 13 bases between them.